The clone carrying this TCR beta chain appeared a single time. Germline CDR1 and CDR2: MDHEN and SYDVKM. There are 17 residues in the CDR3. Trimming cost V 6 bases and J 2 bases; bases outside gene matches: 13. The data are from a study of blood T cell repertoires in COVID-19. In the original processing: Amplification from reference gene primers served as the basis for estimated nucleated cell counts. Method: immunoSEQ multiplex PCR; TCRdb's copy keeps in-frame clones and lacks some. V, J and clone size derive from that table, while D and trimming were established from the DNA sequence. The data show roughly 190,000 clones, with about 88% seen just once and 20% to 25% held by the top ten. Enrolled through a virtual design, the participants were between 18 and 89 years of age and came from 24 US areas.

This clonotype originated in a woman in her 40s in a cohort exposed to, infected with or recovered from COVID-19 (not recorded which). The sequenced sample was PBMCs or T cells enriched from blood (not recorded which). J is TRBJ2-4 and V is TRBV28, with 7 bases aligning to TRBD1. CDR3 DNA: TGTGCCAGCAGATCGGGACAGCCGAATCGACCCAAAAACATTCAGTACTTC. This gives the protein CASRSGQPNRPKNIQYF. Together with reference TRBV28 and TRBJ2-4, the CDR3 gives the full variable domain: DVKVTQSSRYLVKRTGEKVFLECVQDMDHENMFWYRQDPGLGLRLIYFSYDVKMKEKGDIPEGYSVSREKKERFSLILESASTNQTSMYLCASRSGQPNRPKNIQYFGAGTRLSVL.